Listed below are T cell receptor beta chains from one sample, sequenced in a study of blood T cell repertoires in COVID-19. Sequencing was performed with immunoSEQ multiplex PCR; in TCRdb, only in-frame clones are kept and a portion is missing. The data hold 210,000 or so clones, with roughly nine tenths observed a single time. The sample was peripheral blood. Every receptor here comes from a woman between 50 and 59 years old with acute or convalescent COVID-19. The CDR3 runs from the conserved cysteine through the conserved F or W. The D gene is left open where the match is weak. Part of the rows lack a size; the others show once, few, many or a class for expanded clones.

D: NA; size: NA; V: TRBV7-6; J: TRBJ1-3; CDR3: CASSLGERASGNTIYF; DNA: TGTGCCAGCAGCTTAGGAGAGAGAGCGTCTGGAAACACCATATATTTT
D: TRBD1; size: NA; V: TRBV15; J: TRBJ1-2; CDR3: CATRRDSLLNYGYTF; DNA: TGTGCCACCAGGCGGGACAGCCTCTTGAACTATGGCTACACCTTC
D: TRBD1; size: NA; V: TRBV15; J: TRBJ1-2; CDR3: CATSRDPDRGGYTF; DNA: TGTGCCACCAGCAGAGATCCGGACAGGGGTGGCTACACCTTC
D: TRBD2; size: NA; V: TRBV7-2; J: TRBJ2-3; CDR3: CASSPGLAGGPPYF; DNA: TGTGCCAGCAGCCCGGGACTAGCGGGAGGGCCGCCGTATTTT
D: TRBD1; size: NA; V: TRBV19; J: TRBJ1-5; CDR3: CASSIIRQGASQPQHF; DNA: TGTGCCAGTAGTATCATTAGGCAGGGGGCAAGTCAGCCCCAGCATTTT
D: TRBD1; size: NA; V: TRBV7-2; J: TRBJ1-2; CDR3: CASSSGTGGDGYTF; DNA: TGTGCCAGCAGCTCGGGGACAGGGGGAGATGGCTACACCTTC
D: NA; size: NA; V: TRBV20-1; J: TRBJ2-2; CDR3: CSARVAGELFF; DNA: TGCAGTGCTCGAGTAGCCGGGGAGCTGTTTTTT
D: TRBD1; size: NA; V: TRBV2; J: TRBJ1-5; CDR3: CASSMTGSWSNQPQHF; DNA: TGTGCCAGCAGCATGACAGGGTCCTGGAGCAATCAGCCCCAGCATTTT
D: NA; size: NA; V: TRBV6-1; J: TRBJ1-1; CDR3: CASSELRAGTEAFF; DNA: TGTGCCAGCAGTGAATTACGGGCGGGCACTGAAGCTTTCTTT
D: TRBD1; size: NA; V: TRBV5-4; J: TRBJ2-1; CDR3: CASSLGQGQGEQFF; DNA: TGTGCCAGCAGCTTGGGACAGGGGCAGGGTGAGCAGTTCTTC
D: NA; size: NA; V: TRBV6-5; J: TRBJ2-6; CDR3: CASSYQGSGANVLTF; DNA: TGTGCCAGCAGTTATCAGGGCTCTGGGGCCAACGTCCTGACTTTC
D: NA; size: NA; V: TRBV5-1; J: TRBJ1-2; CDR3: CASSLSREGYTF; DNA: TGCGCCAGCAGCTTGAGCAGGGAAGGCTACACCTTC
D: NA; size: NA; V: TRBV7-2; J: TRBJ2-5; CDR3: CASSPPFGNRGGETQYF; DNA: TGTGCCAGCAGCCCTCCCTTTGGCAACCGAGGTGGAGAGACCCAGTACTTC
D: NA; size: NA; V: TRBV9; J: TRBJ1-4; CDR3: CASSVGGANEKLFF; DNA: TGTGCCAGCAGCGTAGGGGGAGCTAATGAAAAACTGTTTTTT
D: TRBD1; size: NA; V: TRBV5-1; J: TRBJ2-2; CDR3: CASSPGDRVNTGELFF; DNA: TGCGCCAGCAGCCCGGGGGACAGGGTCAACACCGGGGAGCTGTTTTTT
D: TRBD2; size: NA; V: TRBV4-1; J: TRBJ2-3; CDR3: CASSQTSGGTDTQYF; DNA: TGCGCCAGCAGCCAGACTAGCGGGGGCACAGATACGCAGTATTTT
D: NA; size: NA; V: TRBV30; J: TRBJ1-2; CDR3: CARWRAYGYTF; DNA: TGTGCTCGTTGGAGGGCGTATGGCTACACCTTC
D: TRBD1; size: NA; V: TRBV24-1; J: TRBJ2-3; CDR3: CATSDLGTATDTQYF; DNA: TGTGCCACCAGTGATTTGGGGACAGCCACAGATACGCAGTATTTT
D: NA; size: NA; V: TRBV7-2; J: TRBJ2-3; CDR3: CASSLDSVRLGTDTQYF; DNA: TGTGCCAGCAGCTTAGATTCAGTCAGGCTTGGAACAGATACGCAGTATTTT
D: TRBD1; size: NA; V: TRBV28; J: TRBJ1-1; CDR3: CASSLYQGAYTEAFF; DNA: TGTGCCAGCAGTTTGTATCAGGGGGCTTACACTGAAGCTTTCTTT
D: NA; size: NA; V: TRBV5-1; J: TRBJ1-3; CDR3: CASRQDVGNTIYF; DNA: TGCGCCAGCAGACAGGACGTCGGAAACACCATATATTTT
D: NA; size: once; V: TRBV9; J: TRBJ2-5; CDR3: CASSPRWVGGETQYF; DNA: TGTGCCAGCAGCCCTCGTTGGGTGGGGGGAGAGACCCAGTACTTC
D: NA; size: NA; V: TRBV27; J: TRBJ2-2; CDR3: CASSFPNTGELFF; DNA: TGTGCCAGCAGTTTCCCAAACACCGGGGAGCTGTTTTTT
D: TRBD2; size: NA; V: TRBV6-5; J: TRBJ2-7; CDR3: CASTRGGGNAYEQYF; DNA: TGTGCCAGCACCCGGGGGGGAGGGAATGCCTACGAGCAGTACTTC
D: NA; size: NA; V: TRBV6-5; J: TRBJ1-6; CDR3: CASSLTGWDSPLHF; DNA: TGTGCCAGCAGCCTGACGGGTTGGGATTCACCCCTCCACTTT
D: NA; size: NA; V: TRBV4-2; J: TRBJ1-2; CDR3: CASSRVGVGGGYTF; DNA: TGTGCCAGCAGCCGGGTCGGGGTGGGGGGTGGCTACACCTTC
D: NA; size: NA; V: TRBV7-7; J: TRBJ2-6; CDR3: CASSLHFRDSGANVLTF; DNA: TGTGCCAGCAGCTTACATTTCCGGGACTCTGGGGCCAACGTCCTGACTTTC
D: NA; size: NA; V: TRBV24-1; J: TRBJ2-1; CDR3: CATSREGSYNEQFF; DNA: TGTGCCACCAGCCGAGAGGGTTCCTACAATGAGCAGTTCTTC
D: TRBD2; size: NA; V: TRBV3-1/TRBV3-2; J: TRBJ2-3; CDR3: CASSQGVGTSGTSSTDTQYF; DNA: TGTGCCAGCAGCCAAGGGGTCGGGACTAGCGGTACATCTAGCACAGATACGCAGTATTTT
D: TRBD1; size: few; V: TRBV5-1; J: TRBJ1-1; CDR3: CASSLQTGSDTEAFF; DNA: TGCGCCAGCAGCTTGCAGACAGGGAGTGACACTGAAGCTTTCTTT
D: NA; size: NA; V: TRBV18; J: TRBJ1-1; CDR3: CASSSLQAMNTEAFF; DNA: TGTGCCAGCTCGAGCCTACAGGCCATGAACACTGAAGCTTTCTTT
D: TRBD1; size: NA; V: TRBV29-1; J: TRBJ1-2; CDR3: CSVPWGQGALYGYTF; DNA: TGCAGCGTTCCCTGGGGACAGGGGGCTCTCTATGGCTACACCTTC
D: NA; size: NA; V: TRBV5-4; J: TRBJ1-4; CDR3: CASSAAEEEKLFF; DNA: TGTGCCAGCAGCGCGGCAGAGGAAGAAAAACTGTTTTTT
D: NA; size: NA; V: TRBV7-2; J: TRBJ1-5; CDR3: CASSLVGGGSNQPQHF; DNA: TGTGCCAGCAGCTTAGTTGGGGGAGGTAGCAATCAGCCCCAGCATTTT
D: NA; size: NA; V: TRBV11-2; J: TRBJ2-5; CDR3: CASTSGVKETQYF; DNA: TGTGCCAGCACCTCGGGGGTTAAAGAGACCCAGTACTTC
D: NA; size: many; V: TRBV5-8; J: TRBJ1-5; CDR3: CASSLPPYNQPQHF; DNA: TGTGCCAGCAGCTTGCCGCCCTACAATCAGCCCCAGCATTTT
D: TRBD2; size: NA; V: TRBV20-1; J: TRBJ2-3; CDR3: CSASSMGQREKGTDTQYF; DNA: TGCAGTGCTAGTTCTATGGGGCAGCGGGAGAAGGGCACAGATACGCAGTATTTT
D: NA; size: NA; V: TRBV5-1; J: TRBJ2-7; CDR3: CASISGADEQYF; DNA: TGCGCCAGCATTTCAGGGGCCGACGAGCAGTACTTC
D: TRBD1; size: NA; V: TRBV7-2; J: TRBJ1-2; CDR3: CASSPRTGAEYGYTF; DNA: TGTGCCAGCAGCCCCAGGACAGGGGCCGAATATGGCTACACCTTC
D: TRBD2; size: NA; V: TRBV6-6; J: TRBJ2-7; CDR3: CASGLAGSYEQYF; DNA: TGTGCCAGTGGACTAGCGGGCTCCTACGAGCAGTACTTC
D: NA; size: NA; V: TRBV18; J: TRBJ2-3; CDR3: CASSPRFLGPIGSTDTQYF; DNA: TGTGCCAGCTCACCACGTTTCCTGGGCCCTATAGGTAGCACAGATACGCAGTATTTT
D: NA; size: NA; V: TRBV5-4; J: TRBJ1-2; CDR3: CASSLGRTDYGYTF; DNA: TGTGCCAGCAGCTTGGGGAGGACAGACTATGGCTACACCTTC
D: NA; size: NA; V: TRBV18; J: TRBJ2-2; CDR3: CASSPSLANTGELFF; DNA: TGTGCCAGCTCACCGTCTCTAGCGAACACCGGGGAGCTGTTTTTT
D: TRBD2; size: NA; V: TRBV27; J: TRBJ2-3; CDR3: CASSTTPGLAGNWGTDTQYF; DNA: TGTGCCAGCAGTACTACACCGGGACTAGCGGGAAACTGGGGCACAGATACGCAGTATTTT
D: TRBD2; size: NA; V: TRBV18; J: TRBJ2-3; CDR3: CASSVAGGQDTQYF; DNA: TGTGCCAGCTCCGTAGCGGGAGGGCAAGATACGCAGTATTTT
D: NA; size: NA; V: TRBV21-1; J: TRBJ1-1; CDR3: CASRRDRVTEAFF; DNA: TGTGCCAGCCGAAGGGACAGGGTCACTGAAGCTTTCTTT